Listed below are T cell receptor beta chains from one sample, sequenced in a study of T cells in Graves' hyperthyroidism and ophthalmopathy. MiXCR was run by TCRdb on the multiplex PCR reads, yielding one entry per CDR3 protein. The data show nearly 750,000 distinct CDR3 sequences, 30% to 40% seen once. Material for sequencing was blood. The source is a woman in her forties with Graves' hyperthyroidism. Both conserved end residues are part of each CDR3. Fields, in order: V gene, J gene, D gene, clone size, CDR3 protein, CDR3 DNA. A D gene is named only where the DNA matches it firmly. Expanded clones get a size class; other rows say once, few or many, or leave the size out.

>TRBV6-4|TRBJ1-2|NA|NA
CASSRTATNYGYTF
TGTGCCAGCAGCCGGACAGCTACTAACTATGGCTACACCTTC
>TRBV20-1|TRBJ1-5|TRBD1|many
CSARNRDSRNQPQHF
TGCAGTGCGAGGAACCGGGACAGTCGAAATCAGCCCCAGCATTTT
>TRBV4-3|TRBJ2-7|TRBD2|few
CASSPHDGRAHHYEQYF
TGCGCCAGCAGCCCCCACGACGGGAGGGCTCACCATTACGAGCAGTACTTC
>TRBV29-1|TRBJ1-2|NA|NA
CSVAGQGSRNYGYTF
TGCAGCGTCGCGGGGCAGGGAAGTCGAAACTATGGCTACACCTTC
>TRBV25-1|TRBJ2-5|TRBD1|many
CASSPTGGETQYF
TGTGCCAGCAGCCCGACAGGGGGAGAGACCCAGTACTTC
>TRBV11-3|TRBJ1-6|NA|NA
CASSLVAAYNSPLHF
TGTGCCAGCAGCTTAGTAGCCGCCTATAATTCACCCCTCCACTTT
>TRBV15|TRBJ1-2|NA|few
CATSRVSGRTPLGYTF
TGTGCCACCAGCAGAGTTAGTGGCAGGACGCCCCTTGGCTACACCTTC
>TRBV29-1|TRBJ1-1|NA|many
CSVTLTGEKTFF
TGCAGCGTTACCTTAACAGGAGAGAAGACTTTCTTT
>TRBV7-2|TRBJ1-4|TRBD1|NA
CASSRYYPGQSNEKLFF
TGTGCCAGCAGCCGATACTATCCGGGACAGAGTAATGAAAAACTGTTTTTT
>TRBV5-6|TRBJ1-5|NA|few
CASSLGAGTPNQPQHF
TGTGCCAGCAGCTTGGGGGCCGGGACACCGAATCAGCCCCAGCATTTT
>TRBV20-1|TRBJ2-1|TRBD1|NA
CSAETGAYNEQFF
TGCAGTGCGGAGACAGGGGCCTACAATGAGCAGTTCTTC
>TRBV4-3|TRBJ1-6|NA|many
CASSQDFSSPLHF
TGCGCCAGCAGCCAAGATTTCTCTTCACCCCTCCACTTT
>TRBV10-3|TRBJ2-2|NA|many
CASSSAPDSGELFF
TGTGCCTCCTCTTCGGCCCCAGACTCCGGGGAGCTGTTTTTT
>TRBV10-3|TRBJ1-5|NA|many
CAIGQNNQPQHF
TGTGCCATCGGACAGAACAATCAGCCCCAGCATTTT
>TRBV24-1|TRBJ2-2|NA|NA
CATSDLPSGGHRTGELFF
TGTGCCACCAGTGATTTACCCAGTGGAGGGCATCGGACCGGGGAGCTGTTTTTT
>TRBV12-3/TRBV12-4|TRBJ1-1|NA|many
CASSPGATEAFF
TGTGCCAGCAGCCCCGGGGCCACTGAAGCTTTCTTT
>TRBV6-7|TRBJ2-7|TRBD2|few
CASTRPAGVSIEQYF
TGTGCCAGCACTCGTCCCGCGGGAGTTAGCATCGAGCAGTACTTC
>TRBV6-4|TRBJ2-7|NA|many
CASTTPKEQYF
TGTGCCAGCACCACCCCTAAGGAGCAGTACTTC
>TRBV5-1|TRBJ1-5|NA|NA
CTSSYLQSNQPQHF
TGTACCAGCAGCTATTTACAGAGCAATCAGCCCCAGCATTTT
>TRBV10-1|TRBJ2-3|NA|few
CASSESGLTDTQYF
TGCGCCAGCAGTGAGTCGGGATTGACAGATACGCAGTATTTT
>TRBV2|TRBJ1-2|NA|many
CASTRFGPRNGINYGYTF
TGTGCCAGCACCCGATTCGGACCGAGGAATGGGATTAACTATGGCTACACCTTC
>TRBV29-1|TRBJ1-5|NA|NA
CSVLGGQPQHF
TGCAGCGTCCTGGGAGGTCAGCCCCAGCATTTT
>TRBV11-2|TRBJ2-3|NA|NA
CASSPNFRDFPDTQSF
TGTGCCAGCAGCCCAAATTTCCGGGACTTCCCGGATACGCAGTCTTTT
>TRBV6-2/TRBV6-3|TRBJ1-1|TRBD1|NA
CASRLDRAWDTEAFF
TGTGCCAGCAGACTGGACAGGGCATGGGACACTGAAGCTTTCTTT
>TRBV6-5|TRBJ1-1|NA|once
CASSYGGVNTEALF
TGTGCCAGCAGTTACGGGGGGGTGAACACTGAAGCCCTCTTT
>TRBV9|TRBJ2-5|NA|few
CASSLSQAQETQYF
TGTGCCAGCAGCCTATCACAGGCTCAAGAGACCCAGTACTTC
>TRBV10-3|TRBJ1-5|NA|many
CAISERMDNQPQHF
TGTGCCATCAGTGAAAGAATGGATAATCAGCCCCAGCATTTT
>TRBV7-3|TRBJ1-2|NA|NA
CASSQAEGTSNYGYTF
TGTGCCAGCAGCCAAGCCGAGGGGACCTCAAACTATGGCTACACCTTC
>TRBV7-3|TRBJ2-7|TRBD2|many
CASSRPGLAELIVYEQYF
TGTGCCAGCAGCAGGCCGGGACTAGCGGAACTTATCGTCTACGAGCAGTACTTC
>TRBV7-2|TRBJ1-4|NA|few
CASSQDGVREKLFF
TGTGCCAGCAGCCAAGATGGGGTGCGGGAAAAACTGTTTTTT
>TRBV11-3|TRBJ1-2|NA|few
CASSLPAYGYTF
TGTGCCAGCAGCTTACCTGCCTATGGCTACACCTTC
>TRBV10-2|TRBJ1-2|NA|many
CASTWTPINYGYTF
TGCGCCAGCACTTGGACACCGATTAACTATGGCTACACCTTC
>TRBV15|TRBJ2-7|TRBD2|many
CATSRDLGTSAYEQYF
TGTGCCACCAGCAGAGATTTAGGGACTAGCGCCTACGAGCAGTACTTC